Below are 12 T cell receptor beta chains sequenced from a single sample in a study of glioma-infiltrating T cells. The iRepertoire nested amplicon-rescue multiplex PCR amplified TCR alpha and beta CDR3s from RNA. TCRdb processed the multiplex PCR reads anew with MiXCR; each CDR3 protein has one entry. The table lists some 120,000 distinct CDR3 sequences, less than 30% of them singletons. Sequenced material: glioma tissue, nonneoplastic brain tissue, or PBMCs (not recorded which). The source is a human donor with low-grade glioma or glioblastoma, undergoing nonglioma brain surgery, or in good health (not recorded which).

The chain is built from TRBV2 and TRBJ2-5, with D hard to call. V was cut by 3 bases and J by 1 base, with 12 bases left in between. Germline CDR1 and CDR2: SNHLY and FYNNEI. CDR3 length: 15 residues. For the CDR3, the DNA is TGTGCCAGCAGTGACGTAGAGAGCCTCCAAGAGACCCAGTACTTC. Translated: CASSDVESLQETQYF.

Comments on this clonotype: This sequence may be a read error, since a much larger clone differs from it by one base. The V gene is TRBV4-1, the J gene TRBJ1-1; D ambiguous. Trimming removed 0 bases from V and 3 bases from J, with 11 bases in between. The CDR3 is 15 residues long. Germline V gives CDR1 MGHRA, CDR2 YSYEKL. CDR3 sequence reads: CASSQEPSRDTEAFF. In nucleotides, the CDR3 is TGCGCCAGCAGCCAAGAACCATCCCGGGACACTGAAGCTTTCTTT.

The chain links TRBV9 to TRBJ2-5, with TRBD2 identical over 9 bases. This CDR3 has 14 residues. CDR1 is SGDLS and CDR2 is YYNGEE in the germline V gene. V was clipped by 4 bases and J by 5 bases; unmatched bases: 6. The CDR3 loop reads CASSLTSGPETQYF. The CDR3 bases are TGTGCCAGCAGCTTGACTAGCGGTCCTGAGACCCAGTACTTC. The full variable domain, in which reference TRBV9 and TRBJ2-5 provide the parts outside the CDR3, is DSGVTQTPKHLITATGQRVTLRCSPRSGDLSVYWYQQSLDQGLQFLIQYYNGEERAKGNILERFSAQQFPDLHSELNLSSLELGDSALYFCASSLTSGPETQYFGPGTRLLVL.

This clonotype was counted at least ten times. V usage is TRBV29-1 and J usage is TRBJ2-7; D is undetermined. V was pared by 4 bases and J by 7 bases, with 5 bases between. Germline-derived CDR1 and CDR2 are SQVTM and ANQGSEA. The CDR3 is made up of 9 amino acids. Here the CDR3 DNA reads TGCAGCGTTGCCGGGGAGCAGTACTTC. Translated: CSVAGEQYF.

Of note for this clonotype: This sequence may be a read error, since a much larger clone differs from it by one base. The J gene is TRBJ2-7, the V gene TRBV7-9; D perhaps matches TRBD1 (6 bases). Trimming shortened V by 4 bases and J by 9 bases, and 16 bases separated the two germline ends. CDR3 length: 13 amino acids. Germline V lookup: CDR1 SEHNR, CDR2 FQNEAQ (reference sequence). CDR3 nucleotide sequence: TGTGCCAGCAGCTCACCCTACAGGGACGGGCAGTACTTC. Translation gives CASSSPYRDGQYF.

This clonotype came up many times. The rearrangement uses TRBV12-3 or TRBV12-4 and TRBJ2-7; 7 nucleotides match TRBD2. This CDR3 is 15 amino acids long. V was clipped by 2 bases and J by 6 bases; unmatched bases: 10. CDR3 region: CASSLLLGGRGEQYF. The CDR3, as DNA: TGTGCCAGCAGTTTACTCCTGGGCGGGAGAGGCGAGCAGTACTTC.

The sample holds a few counts of this clonotype. A much more abundant neighbour one base away suggests this may be a read error. This chain joins TRBV12-3 or TRBV12-4 and TRBJ1-1, with a weak D call TRBD1 (5 bases). V was trimmed by 9 bases and J by 10 bases, leaving 15 bases between them. This CDR3 is 11 amino acids long. Here the CDR3 DNA reads TGTGCCAGTGCTGCAGGGAGGATAGCTTTCTTT. Its translation is CASAAGRIAFF.

About this clonotype: The DNA is left out, because the CDR3 cannot be placed on it with certainty; the CDR3 is given as TCRdb lists it. V and J are TRBV7-3 and TRBJ2-3; the table gives TRBD2 as D, unverified against the DNA. Both ends counted, the CDR3 spans 18 residues. Germline loops: CDR1 SGHTA, CDR2 FQGTGA. The CDR3 region is CASSFYICSARITGGQYF.

Ten or more counts support this clonotype. The gene calls are TRBV18 and TRBJ1-2; D call uncertain. Germline loops: CDR1 KGHSH, CDR2 LQKENI. The CDR3 is made up of 12 amino acids. V gave up 3 bases and J gave up 8 bases, with 10 bases separating them. The CDR3 region has the DNA TGTGCCAGCTCACCGCAAGACGGGGGCTACACCTTC. Its protein product is CASSPQDGGYTF.

This clonotype came up a few times. This chain connects TRBV2 to TRBJ1-2, with no clear D. The V end lost 1 base, the J end lost 4 bases, and 10 bases lay between the germline ends. Germline loops: CDR1 SNHLY, CDR2 FYNNEI. This CDR3 has 14 residues. The DNA of the CDR3 is TGTGCCAGCAGTGAAGAGGGAGGAGGCTATGGCTACACCTTC. Translation gives CASSEEGGGYGYTF.

Worth noting for this clonotype: A much larger clone differs from this one at a single base, so this may be a read error. The CDR3 loop reads CAIAGGSGIPNEQFF. The CDR3 nucleotides are TGTGCCATCGCAGGCGGTAGCGGGATCCCCAATGAGCAGTTCTTC. The chain links TRBV10-3 to TRBJ2-1, with 8 bases aligning to TRBD2. Losses at the gene ends were 8 bases for V and 6 bases for J; bases not matched to a gene: 12. CDR1 is ENHRY and CDR2 is SYGVKD in the germline V gene. The CDR3 loop spans 15 amino acids.

The CDR3, as DNA: TGTGCCAGTAGTATACGGGAGGGTTTCCAGCCCCAGCATTTT. It is translated as CASSIREGFQPQHF. The rearrangement joins TRBV19 to TRBJ1-5; D remains unclear. The V end lost 2 bases, the J end lost 7 bases, and 12 bases lay between the germline ends. The CDR3 covers 14 residues. The germline CDR1 and CDR2 sequences are LNHDA and SQIVND (reference sequence).